The 7 T cell receptor beta chains given below trace back to one sample, sequenced in a study of cytotoxic CD8 clonotypes in ibrutinib-treated CLL. The data were produced by immunoSEQ multiplex PCR, yet TCRdb's version contains in-frame clones alone and is incomplete. The table has about 130,000 clones, about 79% seen once. Source: PBMCs, taken after 12 months of ibrutinib treatment. All receptors derive from a human donor with chronic lymphocytic leukemia.

V and J are TRBV4-1 and TRBJ2-5, with TRBD2 matching 12 bases. This CDR3 comprises 16 residues. J lost 5 bases, V lost 3 bases, and 7 bases had no gene match. Germline CDR1 and CDR2: MGHRA and YSYEKL. The CDR3 nucleotides are TGCGCCAGCAGCCAGACTAGCGGGAGATTCCGGGAGACCCAGTACTTC. It encodes CASSQTSGRFRETQYF.

DNA for the CDR3: TGTGCCAGCAGTTATCCGGGCCTGGATACGCAGTATTTT. It specifies CASSYPGLDTQYF. The V gene is TRBV7-9, the J gene TRBJ2-3, with unresolved D. Germline loops: CDR1 SEHNR, CDR2 FQNEAQ (reference sequence). The CDR3 is made up of 13 amino acids. V was clipped by 6 bases and J by 6 bases, with 13 bases between them.

This clone showed up just a few times. This sequence joins TRBV19 and TRBJ1-5; D gene ambiguous. Looked up from germline, CDR1 is LNHDA and CDR2 is SQIVND (reference sequence). CDR3 length: 14 amino acids. V was cut by 4 bases and J by 1 base, with 8 bases left in between. The CDR3 here is CASSKVVSNQPQHF. In DNA form, the CDR3 reads TGTGCCAGTAGTAAGGTTGTGAGCAATCAGCCCCAGCATTTT.

The chain combines TRBV5-1 with TRBJ1-1; D is unresolved. CDR1 is SGHRS, CDR2 YFSETQ, per germline. Trimming left V 1 base short and J 1 base short, with 14 bases between. CDR3 length: 16 amino acids. CDR3: CASSLWGDLKNTEAFF. CDR3 sequence (DNA): TGCGCCAGCAGCTTGTGGGGAGATCTCAAGAACACTGAAGCTTTCTTT.

This sequence joins TRBV7-9 and TRBJ2-7; 14 bases fit TRBD2. The germline gives CDR1 SEHNR, CDR2 FQNEAQ (reference sequence). Trimming at V came to 5 bases and at J to 0 bases, leaving 12 bases not matched to a gene. The CDR3 contains 19 residues. CDR3 protein: CASSGELGTSGGSSYEQYF. The CDR3 coding sequence is TGTGCCAGCAGCGGAGAACTCGGGACTAGCGGGGGAAGCTCCTACGAGCAGTACTTC.

This chain uses TRBV5-4 with TRBJ2-7, with TRBD1 identical over 7 bases. This CDR3 is 15 amino acids long. Germline trimming cut 0 bases from V and 2 bases from J; bases unmatched to any gene: 5. The germline V gene has CDR1 SGHNT and CDR2 YYREEE (reference sequence). The CDR3 region is CASSLGRQGTYEQYF. CDR3 sequence (DNA): TGTGCCAGCAGCTTGGGAAGACAGGGAACCTACGAGCAGTACTTC.

The chain joins TRBV19 to TRBJ1-5; possibly TRBD1 for D (5 bases). The CDR3 contains 14 residues. Germline V CDR1 and CDR2: LNHDA, SQIVND (reference sequence). V lost 11 bases, J lost 11 bases, and 25 bases lay in between. CDR3 coding DNA: TGTGCCTCGAAAGTATTGGGGGACTTAAGGGCCCAGCATTTT. Translation: CASKVLGDLRAQHF.